One TCR beta chain is described in this entry. The sample belongs to a study of blood T cell repertoires in COVID-19. Study-level information: Researchers got acute and convalescent COVID-19 samples from the United States, Italy and Spain.

The V end lost 3 bases, the J end lost 3 bases, and 9 bases lay between the germline ends. There are 13 residues in the CDR3. Germline V gene lookup returns CDR1 SGHRS and CDR2 YFSETQ. As processed by the authors: Amplifying reference gene primers gave estimates of nucleated cell counts. Generated by immunoSEQ multiplex PCR, the TCRdb table keeps only in-frame clones and is missing some. The V and J calls and clone size are taken from that table; D and trimming were inferred from the DNA. The sample lists around 40,000 clones, around nine tenths occurring once. The chain joins TRBV5-1 to TRBJ1-2, with D possibly being TRBD1 (6 bases). This clonotype was sampled from a man in his forties or fifties with COVID-19, enrolled during active disease. The material sequenced was peripheral blood. The CDR3 region has the DNA TGCGCCAGCAGCTGGGGGACATACTATGGCTACACCTTC. It specifies CASSWGTYYGYTF.